Included here is one TCR beta chain sequence, with context. Assay: immunoSEQ multiplex PCR; the TCRdb copy retains only in-frame clones and omits some. The sample carries about 110,000 clones, over 70% recorded once. Germline V CDR1 and CDR2: MNHEY, SVGAGI. Trimming removed 8 bases from V and 1 base from J, with 12 bases in between. The CDR3 consists of 14 residues. This entry is derived from a study of blood T cell repertoires in COVID-19. The receptor was isolated from a man aged 50 to 60 with acute or convalescent COVID-19. This chain connects TRBV6-5 to TRBJ2-1, with D possibly matching TRBD2 (6 bases). Sample: peripheral blood. The CDR3 DNA is TGTGCCAGCGGCCCGACTAGTTCCTACAATGAGCAGTTCTTC. Translating gives CASGPTSSYNEQFF.